The entry below gives a single TCR beta chain sequence along with its context. Genomic DNA was employed as the template in profiling TCR beta VDJ and CDR3. From the reads, TCRdb called clonotypes with MiXCR, one entry per CDR3 protein. Of a few hundred thousand distinct CDR3 sequences in the sample, 45% to 70% were seen once. This record comes from a study of CD8+CD57+ T cells in acquired aplastic anemia. Study-level information: Quantities of DNA derived from sorted CD4+ and CD8+ cells averaged roughly 3 ug.

There are 12 residues in the CDR3. V lost 3 bases and J 3 bases, leaving 8 bases between the germline ends. CDR1 and CDR2 from the germline V gene are DFQATT and SNEGSKA (reference sequence). This sequence was found in a human donor with severe aplastic anemia or a healthy control (not recorded which). Sequenced input: sorted CD4+, CD8+, or CD8+CD57+ T cells (not recorded which) from PBMCs. V gene TRBV20-1 combines with J gene TRBJ1-1, with D unresolved. CDR3: CSARTMHTEAFF. The CDR3 nucleotides are TGCAGTGCTAGGACGATGCACACTGAAGCTTTCTTT.